The rows below give T cell receptor beta chains drawn from one sample of a study of shared clonotypes between healthy human individuals. The assay was immunoSEQ multiplex PCR, and TCRdb's table has in-frame clones only and misses some. Of millions of clones in the sample, approximately 94% are singletons; the top ten hold 1.1%. Material: naive CD8+ T cells sorted from blood. All receptors come from a man between 18 and 35 years old in good health. Each CDR3 is given with its conserved first and last residue. The order of the fields is J gene, V gene, clone size, D gene, CDR3 length, CDR3 DNA, CDR3 protein. A D gene is named only where the DNA matches it firmly. Size is stated for part of the rows, as once, few or many counts, or as a class when the clone is expanded.

j_gene: TRBJ2-1; v_gene: TRBV14; abundance: -; d_gene: -; len: 13; CDR3nt: TGTGCCAGCAGCCCCGGACTCTACAATGAGCAGTTCTTC; CDR3aa: CASSPGLYNEQFF
j_gene: TRBJ2-3; v_gene: TRBV7-9; abundance: -; d_gene: -; len: 15; CDR3nt: TGTGCCAGCAGCTTAGTACTAGTGACCACAGATACGCAGTATTTT; CDR3aa: CASSLVLVTTDTQYF
j_gene: TRBJ2-7; v_gene: TRBV7-9; abundance: -; d_gene: -; len: 13; CDR3nt: TGTGCCAGCAGCCCCGACACCCCTAGCGAGCAGTACTTC; CDR3aa: CASSPDTPSEQYF
j_gene: TRBJ1-3; v_gene: TRBV6-6; abundance: -; d_gene: -; len: 16; CDR3nt: TGTGCCAGCAGTTACTCCCCCCAGGGGTTGGGAAACACCATATATTTT; CDR3aa: CASSYSPQGLGNTIYF
j_gene: TRBJ2-7; v_gene: TRBV5-6; abundance: -; d_gene: -; len: 12; CDR3nt: TGTGCCAGCGGATCAATAAATTCTGGGCAGTACTTC; CDR3aa: CASGSINSGQYF
j_gene: TRBJ2-3; v_gene: TRBV7-9; abundance: -; d_gene: TRBD1; len: 15; CDR3nt: TGTGCCAGCAGCCCAAGGGACAGGGCCCCAGATACGCAGTATTTT; CDR3aa: CASSPRDRAPDTQYF
j_gene: TRBJ1-1; v_gene: TRBV4-1; abundance: -; d_gene: TRBD1; len: 14; CDR3nt: TGCGCCAGCAGCCTGGGACAGGGAAGGACTGAAGCTTTCTTT; CDR3aa: CASSLGQGRTEAFF
j_gene: TRBJ2-6; v_gene: TRBV13; abundance: -; d_gene: TRBD1; len: 16; CDR3nt: TGTGCCAGCAGCTTCGACAGGGGCTCTGGGGCCAACGTCCTGACTTTC; CDR3aa: CASSFDRGSGANVLTF
j_gene: TRBJ2-5; v_gene: TRBV6-6; abundance: -; d_gene: -; len: 11; CDR3nt: TGTGCCAGCGTCGGCGGAGAGACCCAGTACTTC; CDR3aa: CASVGGETQYF
j_gene: TRBJ2-7; v_gene: TRBV11-3; abundance: -; d_gene: TRBD1; len: 15; CDR3nt: TGTGCCAGCAGCTCCGGGACAGGTTTCTCTCGCGAGCAGTACTTC; CDR3aa: CASSSGTGFSREQYF
j_gene: TRBJ1-2; v_gene: TRBV15; abundance: -; d_gene: -; len: 13; CDR3nt: TGTGCCACTACGAGTGGACATCTTTCAGGCTACACCTTC; CDR3aa: CATTSGHLSGYTF
j_gene: TRBJ1-2; v_gene: TRBV5-4; abundance: -; d_gene: -; len: 12; CDR3nt: TGTGCCAGCAGCTACGGACCCGGGGGCTACACCTTC; CDR3aa: CASSYGPGGYTF
j_gene: TRBJ2-2; v_gene: TRBV29-1; abundance: once; d_gene: -; len: 16; CDR3nt: TGCAGCGTCGAACAGCTCGGCAGGGAGAACACCGGGGAGCTGTTTTTT; CDR3aa: CSVEQLGRENTGELFF
j_gene: TRBJ2-7; v_gene: TRBV4-3; abundance: -; d_gene: -; len: 13; CDR3nt: TGCGCCAGCAGCCAAGATTCAGGGAGGGAGCAGTACTTC; CDR3aa: CASSQDSGREQYF
j_gene: TRBJ1-1; v_gene: TRBV7-9; abundance: -; d_gene: -; len: 11; CDR3nt: TGTGCCAGCAGGGAGCAGGGTGAAGCTTTCTTT; CDR3aa: CASREQGEAFF
j_gene: TRBJ1-4; v_gene: TRBV6-1; abundance: -; d_gene: -; len: 13; CDR3nt: TGTGCCAGCAGTGAAACAGGGTCCGAAAAACTGTTTTTT; CDR3aa: CASSETGSEKLFF
j_gene: TRBJ1-2; v_gene: TRBV27; abundance: -; d_gene: -; len: 14; CDR3nt: TGTGCCAGCAGTATTCAACAGGGTAACTATGGCTACACCTTC; CDR3aa: CASSIQQGNYGYTF
j_gene: TRBJ2-1; v_gene: TRBV27; abundance: -; d_gene: -; len: 14; CDR3nt: TGTGCCAGCAGTCTCATGGGGACCCTCAATGAGCAGTTCTTC; CDR3aa: CASSLMGTLNEQFF
j_gene: TRBJ1-5; v_gene: TRBV27; abundance: -; d_gene: TRBD1; len: 16; CDR3nt: TGTGCCAGCAGTTCAGGACAGGGCGAGATTAATCAGCCCCAGCATTTT; CDR3aa: CASSSGQGEINQPQHF
j_gene: TRBJ2-1; v_gene: TRBV29-1; abundance: -; d_gene: TRBD1; len: 14; CDR3nt: TGCAGCGTACCCGACAGGGAGACCTACAATGAGCAGTTCTTC; CDR3aa: CSVPDRETYNEQFF
j_gene: TRBJ2-7; v_gene: TRBV30; abundance: -; d_gene: TRBD1; len: 12; CDR3nt: TGTGCCTGCGGACAGGGGACCTACGAGCAGTACTTC; CDR3aa: CACGQGTYEQYF
j_gene: TRBJ2-5; v_gene: TRBV25-1; abundance: -; d_gene: TRBD1; len: 18; CDR3nt: TGTGCCAGCAGTGATTCCCTACTTACGACAGGGATCCAAGAGACCCAGTACTTC; CDR3aa: CASSDSLLTTGIQETQYF